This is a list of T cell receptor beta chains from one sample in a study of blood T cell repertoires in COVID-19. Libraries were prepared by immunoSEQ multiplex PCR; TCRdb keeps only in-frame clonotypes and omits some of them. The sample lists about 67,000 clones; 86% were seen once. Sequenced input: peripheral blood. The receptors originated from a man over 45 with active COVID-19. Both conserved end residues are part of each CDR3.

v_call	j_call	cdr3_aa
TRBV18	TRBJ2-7	CASSLTGPPSYEQYF
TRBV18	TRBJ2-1	CASSPSNNEQFF
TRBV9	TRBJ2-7	CASSGLPGQGTHEQYF
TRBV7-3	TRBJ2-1	CASSLIAGGRNEQFF
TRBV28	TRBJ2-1	CASKTSGTYNEQFF
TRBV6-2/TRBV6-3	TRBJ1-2	CASSLRTSGQGVGYTF
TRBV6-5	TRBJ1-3	CASAEALGNTIYF
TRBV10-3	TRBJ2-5	CAIRIKLSGRAFGETQYF
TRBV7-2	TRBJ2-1	CASSLDLIPGNEQFF
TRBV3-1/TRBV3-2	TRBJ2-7	CASSQEFTGSRPEQYF
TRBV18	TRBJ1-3	CASSGKKSSGNTIYF
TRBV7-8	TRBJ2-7	CASSSLAGGSYEQYF
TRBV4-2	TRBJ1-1	CASSQEDRGPQTNTEAFF
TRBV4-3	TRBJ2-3	CASSQARGSTDTQYF
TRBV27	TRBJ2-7	CASRLDFSATYEQYF